This T cell receptor beta chain was documented in a study of blood T cells in healthy people across ages. With regard to this clonotype: Its antigen remains unknown.

Germline lookup yields CDR1 LNHDA and CDR2 SQIVND (reference sequence). Trimming took 9 bases from V and 2 from J; bases not matched to a gene: 5. This CDR3 contains 13 residues. Study-wide results and caveats: Estimates of total diversity, which came from one million sequenced T cells, were considered to be underestimates.

Primed by a sample-barcoded 5' primer and a J-beta primer mix, a second PCR proceeded for 7 to 11 cycles. Every molecule of cDNA carried a tag from a template-switch adaptor with 12 random nucleotides. TCRdb itself ran the 5' RACE reads through MiXCR, one entry per CDR3 protein. The repertoire holds roughly 1,500,000 distinct CDR3 sequences, about 32% seen once, with approximately 11% in the top ten. The sequencing input was blood. The sequence derives from a woman in her twenties or thirties in good health. The rearrangement links TRBV19 to TRBJ2-7; 9 nucleotides align to TRBD1. The CDR3 coding sequence is TGTGCCAGCGGGACAGGGAGTGCCTACGAGCAGTACTTC. Translated: CASGTGSAYEQYF.